This T cell receptor (beta chain) is drawn from a study of blood T cell repertoires in COVID-19. Across the whole study: Nucleic acid was either cDNA or gDNA, and it came from T cells, B-cell-depleted T cells, or PBMCs.

Original handling: Reference gene primer amplification in the assay estimated nucleated cell counts. Only in-frame clones appear in the TCRdb table, and some are missing; sequencing was by immunoSEQ multiplex PCR. That table supplies the V and J calls and clone size; D and trimming were determined from the DNA. In the table there are hundreds of thousands of clones, around nine tenths of which are singletons. Germline-derived CDR1 and CDR2 are SNHLY and FYNNEI. The V and J ends lost 6 bases and 4 bases respectively, with 9 bases between them. The CDR3 length is 12 residues. The Seattle site enrolled patients during active infection and followed them longitudinally.

This TCR was sampled from a woman in her sixties or seventies with COVID-19, enrolled during active disease. The chain uses TRBV2 and TRBJ1-2, with a possible D match to TRBD1 (5 bases). The specimen sequenced was peripheral blood. Here the CDR3 reads CASRAGGYGYTF. CDR3 bases: TGTGCCAGCAGGGCCGGGGGCTATGGCTACACCTTC.